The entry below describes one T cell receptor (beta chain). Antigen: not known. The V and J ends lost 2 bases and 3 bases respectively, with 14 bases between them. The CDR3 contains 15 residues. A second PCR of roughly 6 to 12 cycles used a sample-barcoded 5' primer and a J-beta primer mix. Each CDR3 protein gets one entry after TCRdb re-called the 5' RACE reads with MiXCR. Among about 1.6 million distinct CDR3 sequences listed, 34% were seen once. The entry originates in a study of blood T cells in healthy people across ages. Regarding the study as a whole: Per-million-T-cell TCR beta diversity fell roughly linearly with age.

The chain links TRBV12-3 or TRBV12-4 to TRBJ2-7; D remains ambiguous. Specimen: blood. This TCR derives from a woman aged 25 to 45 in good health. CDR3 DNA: TGTGCCAGCAGTTTATACGGGCCTATCTACTACGAGCAGTACTTC. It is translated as CASSLYGPIYYEQYF.